This T cell receptor beta chain stems from a study of blood T cell repertoires in COVID-19. Study-level information: Both acute and convalescent COVID-19 samples were obtained from the United States, Italy and Spain.

Under the authors' procedure: Estimation of nucleated cell counts was performed using reference gene primer amplification. TCRdb's copy holds only in-frame clones and misses some; the assay was immunoSEQ multiplex PCR. V and J calls and clone size are given by that table; D and trimming were obtained from the DNA. The repertoire holds some 65,000 clones, 70% to 90% seen once, with about 17% in the top ten. The V end lost 2 bases, the J end lost 6 bases, and 14 bases lay between the germline ends. Germline CDR1 and CDR2: MGHRA and YSYEKL. This CDR3 has 15 amino acids. The chain links TRBV4-1 to TRBJ1-5; tentative D call: TRBD1 (5 bases). Material for sequencing was peripheral blood. The TCR originated in a man aged 35-49 years with COVID-19, enrolled during active disease. The CDR3 loop is CASSQPRARAQPQHF. The CDR3 DNA sequence: TGCGCCAGCAGCCAACCGAGAGCCAGGGCTCAGCCCCAGCATTTT.